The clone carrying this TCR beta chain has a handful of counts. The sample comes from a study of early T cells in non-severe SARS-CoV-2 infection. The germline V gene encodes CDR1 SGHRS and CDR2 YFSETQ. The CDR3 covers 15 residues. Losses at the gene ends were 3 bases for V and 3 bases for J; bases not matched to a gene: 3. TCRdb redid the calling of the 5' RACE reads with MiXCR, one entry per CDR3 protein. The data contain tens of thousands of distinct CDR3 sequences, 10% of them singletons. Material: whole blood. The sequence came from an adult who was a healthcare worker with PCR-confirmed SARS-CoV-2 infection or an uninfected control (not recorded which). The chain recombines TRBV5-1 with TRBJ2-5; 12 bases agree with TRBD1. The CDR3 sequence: CASSSGTGGKETQYF. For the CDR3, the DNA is TGCGCCAGCAGCTCGGGGACAGGGGGCAAAGAGACCCAGTACTTC.